This TCR beta chain was sequenced in a study of radiation and T cells in renal cell carcinoma. Study outcomes and limitations: Baseline intratumoral clonotype presence is unknown without pretreatment biopsies.

Generated by immunoSEQ multiplex PCR, the TCRdb table keeps only in-frame clones and is missing some. In the table there are approximately 85,000 clones, nearly 90% of which are singletons. Between the trimmed V and J ends, which lost 3 bases and 5 bases, there was a span of 16 bases. The CDR3 consists of 15 residues. Details on this clone: No antigen is known for it.

Time point denoted: blood 4 weeks post-SBRT, at nephrectomy. Treatment noted: 15 Gy SBRT to primary tumor, nephrectomy 4 weeks later. The tumor was a clear cell renal cell carcinoma. The clonotype was recovered from a woman aged 70-85 years with renal cell carcinoma. Material: blood, obtained from a patient whose treatment included radiotherapy and nephrectomy. The chain recombines TRBV23-1 with TRBJ1-1; D is ambiguous. TRBV23-1 is sorted into the ORF group, with uncertain function. The CDR3 nucleotides read TGCGCCAGCAGTCACCGACCAGGCTGTCGGACTGAAGCTTTCTTT. Protein: CASSHRPGCRTEAFF.